Reported below is one T cell receptor (beta chain). What it recognizes is unknown. The CDR3 loop spans 16 amino acids. These data belong to a study of OX40 agonist ivuxolimab in advanced cancers. Study-level findings and limits: The study observed clonal expansion of CD4+ and CD8+ blood T cells by week 6 at 0.1 to 3.0 mg/kg.

The sampling schedule covered blood at baseline, cycle 4 day 1, and cycle 7 day 1. The repertoire was sequenced with immunoSEQ multiplex PCR; TCRdb's copy has only in-frame clones and lacks some. This repertoire shows some 60,000 clones, 94% found once; its top ten account for roughly 19%. The sequencing used CD4+ or CD8+ T cells sorted from blood, collected in a trial of the OX40 agonist ivuxolimab. This sequence originates from an adult with an advanced solid tumor such as melanoma, head and neck, liver or kidney cancer. V and J are TRBV21-1 and TRBJ2-7; the table's D call, TRBD2, was not checked against the DNA. TRBV21-1 is designated a pseudogene. CDR3 bases: TGTGCCAGCCCAGGAGGAGCGGGACCCCCATCCTACGAGCAGTACTTC. Protein product: CASPGGAGPPSYEQYF.